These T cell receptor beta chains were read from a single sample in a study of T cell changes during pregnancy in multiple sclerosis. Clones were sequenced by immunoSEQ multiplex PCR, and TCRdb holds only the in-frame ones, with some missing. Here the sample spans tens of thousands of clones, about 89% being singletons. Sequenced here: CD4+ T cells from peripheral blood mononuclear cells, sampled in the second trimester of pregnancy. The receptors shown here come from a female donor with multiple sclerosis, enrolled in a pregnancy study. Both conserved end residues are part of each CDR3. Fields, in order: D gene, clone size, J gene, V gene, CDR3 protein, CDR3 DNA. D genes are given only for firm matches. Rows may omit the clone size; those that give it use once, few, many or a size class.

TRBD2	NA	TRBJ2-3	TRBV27	CASRLAGPTDTQYF	TGTGCCAGCAGGTTAGCGGGACCCACAGATACGCAGTATTTT
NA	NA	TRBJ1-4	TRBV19	CASSSAGFGEKLFF	TGTGCCAGTAGTTCAGCAGGGTTCGGTGAAAAACTGTTTTTT
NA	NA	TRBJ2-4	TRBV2	CASSEENLAKNIQYF	TGTGCCAGCAGTGAAGAGAACTTAGCCAAAAACATTCAGTACTTC
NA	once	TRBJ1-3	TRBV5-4	CASSLQGGYTIYF	TGTGCCAGCAGCTTACAGGGCGGATACACCATATATTTT
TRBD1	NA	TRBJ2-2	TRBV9	CASSVGTGITGELFF	TGTGCCAGCAGCGTAGGGACAGGGATCACCGGGGAGCTGTTTTTT
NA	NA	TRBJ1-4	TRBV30	CAWGQDTTNEKLFF	TGTGCCTGGGGTCAAGACACTACTAATGAAAAACTGTTTTTT
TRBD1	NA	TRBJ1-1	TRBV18	CASSPPGQGNTEAFF	TGTGCCAGCTCACCGCCAGGACAGGGCAACACTGAAGCTTTCTTT
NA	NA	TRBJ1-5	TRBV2	CASSAYSGNQPQHF	TGTGCCAGCAGTGCGTACTCGGGCAATCAGCCCCAGCATTTT
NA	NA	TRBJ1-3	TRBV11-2	CASSLSPSRGFSGNTIYF	TGTGCCAGCAGTTTATCCCCGAGCCGGGGTTTTTCTGGAAACACCATATATTTT
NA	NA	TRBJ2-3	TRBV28	CASTSLLGRTTDTQYF	TGTGCCAGCACGTCGTTACTAGGAAGGACCACAGATACGCAGTATTTT
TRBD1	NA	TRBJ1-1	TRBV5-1	CASSPGGTGGVRTEAFF	TGCGCCAGCAGCCCGGGGGGGACAGGGGGCGTGAGAACTGAAGCTTTCTTT
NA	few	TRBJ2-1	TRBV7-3	CASSTARGSYNEQFF	TGTGCCAGCAGCACCGCCCGGGGGTCCTACAATGAGCAGTTCTTC
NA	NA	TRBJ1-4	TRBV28	CASSFWGEANEKLFF	TGTGCCAGCAGTTTTTGGGGGGAGGCTAATGAAAAACTGTTTTTT
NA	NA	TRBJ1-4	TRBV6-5	CASSYGGTANEKLFF	TGTGCCAGCAGTTACGGGGGGACTGCTAATGAAAAACTGTTTTTT
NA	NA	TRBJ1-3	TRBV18	CASSPPAPGTSGNTIYF	TGTGCCAGCTCACCACCGGCTCCCGGGACTAGTGGAAACACCATATATTTT
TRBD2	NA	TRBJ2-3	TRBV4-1	CASSQDSGGADTQYF	TGCGCCAGCAGCCAAGACTCGGGAGGGGCAGATACGCAGTATTTT
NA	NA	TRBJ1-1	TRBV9	CASSVGPDGENTEAFF	TGTGCCAGCAGCGTAGGTCCGGACGGGGAGAACACTGAAGCTTTCTTT
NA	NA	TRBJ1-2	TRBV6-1	CASTSSTTGERGYTF	TGTGCCAGCACCTCCTCCACTACCGGGGAGAGGGGCTACACCTTC
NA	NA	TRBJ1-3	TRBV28	CASNPPGSGNTIYF	TGTGCCAGCAATCCGCCCGGGTCTGGAAACACCATATATTTT
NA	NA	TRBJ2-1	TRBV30	CAWSASDIYNEQFF	TGTGCCTGGAGTGCTAGCGATATCTACAATGAGCAGTTCTTC
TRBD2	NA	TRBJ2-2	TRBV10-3	CAISPGLAGDTGELFF	TGTGCCATCAGCCCCGGACTAGCGGGAGACACCGGGGAGCTGTTTTTT
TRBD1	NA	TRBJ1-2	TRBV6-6	CASSYSTGGNCTF	TGTGCCAGCAGTTACTCGACAGGGGGCAACTGCACCTTC
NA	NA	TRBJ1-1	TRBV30	CAWCPGGASMNTEAFF	TGTGCCTGGTGTCCGGGGGGGGCGTCAATGAACACTGAAGCTTTCTTT
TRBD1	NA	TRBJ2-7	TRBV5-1	CASKPAGTGAYEQYF	TGCGCCAGCAAGCCGGCCGGGACAGGGGCCTACGAGCAGTACTTC
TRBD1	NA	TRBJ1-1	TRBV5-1	CASTTYGQGSTEAFF	TGCGCCAGCACCACGTACGGACAGGGGAGCACTGAAGCTTTCTTT
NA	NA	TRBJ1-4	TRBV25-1	CASSAQGWDEKLFF	TGTGCCAGCAGTGCCCAGGGCTGGGATGAAAAACTGTTTTTT
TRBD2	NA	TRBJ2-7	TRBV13	CASSFFLAGTYEQYF	TGTGCCAGCAGCTTTTTTCTAGCGGGCACCTACGAGCAGTACTTC
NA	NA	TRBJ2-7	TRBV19	CASSRQSSYEQYF	TGTGCCAGTAGTCGACAGAGCTCCTACGAGCAGTACTTC
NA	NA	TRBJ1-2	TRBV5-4	CASSFLDGYTF	TGTGCCAGCAGCTTTTTAGATGGCTACACCTTC
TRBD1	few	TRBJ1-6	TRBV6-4	CASSDLQGASSPLHF	TGTGCCAGCAGTGACTTACAGGGGGCTAGTTCACCCCTCCACTTT
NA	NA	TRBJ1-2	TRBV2	CASSVDQASYGYTF	TGTGCCAGCAGTGTCGATCAGGCCTCCTATGGCTACACCTTC
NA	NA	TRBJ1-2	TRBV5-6	CASQLFGQPRGYTF	TGTGCCAGCCAGCTTTTCGGACAGCCTCGAGGCTACACCTTC
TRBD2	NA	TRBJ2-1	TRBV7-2	CASSPGGLASGYEQFF	TGTGCCAGCAGCCCAGGTGGACTAGCGAGCGGCTATGAGCAGTTCTTC
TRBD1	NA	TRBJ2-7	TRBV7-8	CASSLGSGTGVSYEQYF	TGTGCCAGCAGCTTAGGATCCGGGACAGGGGTTTCCTACGAGCAGTACTTC
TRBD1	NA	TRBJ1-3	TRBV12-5	CASGPGQTTSGNTIYF	TGTGCTAGTGGCCCGGGACAGACGACCTCTGGAAACACCATATATTTT
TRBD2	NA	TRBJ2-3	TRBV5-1	CASSPGLAGADTQYF	TGCGCCAGCAGCCCCGGACTAGCGGGAGCAGATACGCAGTATTTT
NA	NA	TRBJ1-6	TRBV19	CASSISEGMGSPLHF	TGTGCCAGTAGTATAAGCGAGGGTATGGGGTCACCCCTCCACTTT
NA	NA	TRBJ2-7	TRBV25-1	CASSTGWSYEQYF	TGTGCCAGCAGTACAGGGTGGTCCTACGAGCAGTACTTC
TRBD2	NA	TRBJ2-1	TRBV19	CASAGGNYNEQFF	TGTGCCAGCGCGGGGGGCAACTACAATGAGCAGTTCTTC
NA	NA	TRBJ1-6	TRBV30	CAWSVFQKNSPLHF	TGTGCCTGGAGTGTTTTCCAGAAAAATTCACCCCTCCACTTT
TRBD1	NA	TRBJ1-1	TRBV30	CAWSGGQPINTEAFF	TGTGCCTGGAGCGGGGGACAGCCAATAAACACTGAAGCTTTCTTT